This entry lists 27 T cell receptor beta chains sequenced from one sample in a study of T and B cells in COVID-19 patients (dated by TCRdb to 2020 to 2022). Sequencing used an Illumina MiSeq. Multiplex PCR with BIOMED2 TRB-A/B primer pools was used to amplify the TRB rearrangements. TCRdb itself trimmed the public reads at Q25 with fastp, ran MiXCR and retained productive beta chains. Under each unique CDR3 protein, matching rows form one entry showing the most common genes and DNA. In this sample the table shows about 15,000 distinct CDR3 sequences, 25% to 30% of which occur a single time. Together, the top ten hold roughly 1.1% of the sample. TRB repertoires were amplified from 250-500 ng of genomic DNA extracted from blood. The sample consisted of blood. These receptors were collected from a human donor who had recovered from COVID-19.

The CDR3 region has the DNA TGTGCCAGCAGTTTGGCAGCCTGGGCTGAAGCTTTCTTT. This sequence encodes CASSLAAWAEAFF. V and J are TRBV12-3 or TRBV12-4 and TRBJ1-1; D remains ambiguous. This CDR3 region has 13 residues. Trimming removed 3 bases at V and 6 bases at J, with 11 bases between.

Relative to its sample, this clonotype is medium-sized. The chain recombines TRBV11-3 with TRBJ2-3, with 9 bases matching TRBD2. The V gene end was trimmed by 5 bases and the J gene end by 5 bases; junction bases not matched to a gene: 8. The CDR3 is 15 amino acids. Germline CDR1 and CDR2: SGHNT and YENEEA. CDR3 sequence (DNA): TGTGCCAGCAGCCCCGGGAGTAGCGGGGGAGATACGCAGTATTTT. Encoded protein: CASSPGSSGGDTQYF.

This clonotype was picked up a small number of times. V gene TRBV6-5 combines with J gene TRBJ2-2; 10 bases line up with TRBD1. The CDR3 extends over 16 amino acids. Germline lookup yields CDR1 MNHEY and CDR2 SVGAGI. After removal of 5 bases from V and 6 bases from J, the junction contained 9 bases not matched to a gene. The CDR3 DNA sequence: TGTGCCAGCAGTGTTGCGGGACAGGGGATCTCCGGGGAGCTGTTTTTT. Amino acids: CASSVAGQGISGELFF.

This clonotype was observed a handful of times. The CDR3, as DNA: TGTGCCAGCAGCTTAGCGGGGGGGCCAGAGACCCAGTACTTC. Its translation: CASSLAGGPETQYF. V usage is TRBV5-6 and J usage is TRBJ2-5, with 10 bases fitting TRBD2. V dropped 2 bases and J dropped 4; count of bases not matched to a gene: 2. Germline CDR1 and CDR2: SGHDT and YYEEEE. The CDR3 spans 14 residues. The variable domain in full, completed from reference TRBV5-6 and TRBJ2-5, reads DAGVTQSPTHLIKTRGQQVTLRCSPKSGHDTVSWYQQALGQGPQFIFQYYEEEERQRGNFPDRFSGHQFPNYSSELNVNALLLGDSALYLCASSLAGGPETQYFGPGTRLLVL.

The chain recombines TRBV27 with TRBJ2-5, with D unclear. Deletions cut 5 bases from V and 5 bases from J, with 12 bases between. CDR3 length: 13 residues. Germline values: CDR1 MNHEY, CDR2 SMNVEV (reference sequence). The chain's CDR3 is CASSGFAVETQYF. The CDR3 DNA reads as TGTGCCAGCAGTGGGTTCGCGGTTGAGACCCAGTACTTC.

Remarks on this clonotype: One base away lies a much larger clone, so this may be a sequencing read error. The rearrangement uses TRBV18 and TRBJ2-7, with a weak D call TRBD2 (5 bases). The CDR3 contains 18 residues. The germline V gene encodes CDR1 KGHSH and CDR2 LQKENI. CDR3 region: CASSPDASWIGGSFEQYF. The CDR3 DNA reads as TGTGCCAGCTCACCAGACGCTAGCTGGATTGGTGGTTCCTTCGAGCAGTACTTC.

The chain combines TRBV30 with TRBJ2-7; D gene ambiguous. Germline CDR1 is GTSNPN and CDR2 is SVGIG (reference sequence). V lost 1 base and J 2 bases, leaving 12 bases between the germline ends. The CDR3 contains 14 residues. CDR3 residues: CAWSAGQIAYEQYF. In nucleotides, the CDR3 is TGTGCCTGGAGTGCCGGGCAGATAGCCTACGAGCAGTACTTC.

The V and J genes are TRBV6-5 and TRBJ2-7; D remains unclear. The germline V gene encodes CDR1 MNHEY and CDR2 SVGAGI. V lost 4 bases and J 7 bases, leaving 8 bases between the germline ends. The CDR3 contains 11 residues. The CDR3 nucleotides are TGTGCCAGCAGTTCCCGTGGGGAGCAGTACTTC. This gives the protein CASSSRGEQYF.

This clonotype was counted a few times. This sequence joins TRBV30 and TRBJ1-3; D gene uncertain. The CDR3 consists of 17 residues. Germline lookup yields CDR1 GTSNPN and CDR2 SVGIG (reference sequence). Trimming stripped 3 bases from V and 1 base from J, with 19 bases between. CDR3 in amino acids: CAWRRFTTLGSGNTIYF. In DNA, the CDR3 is TGTGCCTGGAGAAGATTTACTACCCTGGGGTCTGGAAACACCATATATTTT. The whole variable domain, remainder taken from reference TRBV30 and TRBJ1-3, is SQTIHQWPATLVQPVGSPLSLECTVEGTSNPNLYWYRQAAGRGLQLLFYSVGIGQISSEVPQNLSASRPQDRQFILSSKKLLLSDSGFYLCAWRRFTTLGSGNTIYFGEGSWLTVV.

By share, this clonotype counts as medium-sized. The DNA of the CDR3 is TGTGCCTTAAACACCGGGGAGCTGTTTTTT. The encoded protein is CALNTGELFF. This chain joins TRBV30 and TRBJ2-2; D not certain. The V and J ends lost 7 bases and 2 bases respectively, with 2 bases between them. Germline assignment: CDR1 GTSNPN and CDR2 SVGIG (reference sequence). This CDR3 spans 10 amino acids.

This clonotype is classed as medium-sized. This chain's CDR3 is CSARQGGEKLFF. CDR3 coding DNA: TGCAGCGCTCGACAGGGGGGGGAAAAACTGTTTTTT. This chain connects TRBV29-1 to TRBJ1-4; 9 positions agree with TRBD1. Germline values: CDR1 SQVTM, CDR2 ANQGSEA. Unmatched junction bases numbered 5, after V lost 7 bases and J lost 8 bases. The CDR3 sequence is 12 residues long.

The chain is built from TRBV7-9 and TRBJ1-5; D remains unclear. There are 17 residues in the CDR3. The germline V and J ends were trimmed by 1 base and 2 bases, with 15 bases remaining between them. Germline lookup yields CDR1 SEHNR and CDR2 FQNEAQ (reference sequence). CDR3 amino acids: CASSLENGPGGNQPQHF. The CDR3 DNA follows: TGTGCCAGCAGCTTAGAGAACGGACCTGGGGGCAATCAGCCCCAGCATTTT.

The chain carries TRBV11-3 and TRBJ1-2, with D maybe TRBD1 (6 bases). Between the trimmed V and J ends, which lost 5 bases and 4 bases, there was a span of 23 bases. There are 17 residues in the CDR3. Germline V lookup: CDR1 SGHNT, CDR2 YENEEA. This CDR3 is CASSTGSTGNGFYGYTF. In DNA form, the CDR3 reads TGTGCCAGCAGCACAGGATCTACAGGGAACGGCTTCTATGGCTACACCTTC.

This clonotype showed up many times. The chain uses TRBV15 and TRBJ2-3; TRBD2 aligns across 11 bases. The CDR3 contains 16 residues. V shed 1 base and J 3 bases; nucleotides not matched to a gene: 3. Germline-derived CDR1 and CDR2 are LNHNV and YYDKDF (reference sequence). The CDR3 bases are TGTGCCACCAGCAGAGGTGCTAGCGGGAGGACAGATACGCAGTATTTT. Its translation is CATSRGASGRTDTQYF.

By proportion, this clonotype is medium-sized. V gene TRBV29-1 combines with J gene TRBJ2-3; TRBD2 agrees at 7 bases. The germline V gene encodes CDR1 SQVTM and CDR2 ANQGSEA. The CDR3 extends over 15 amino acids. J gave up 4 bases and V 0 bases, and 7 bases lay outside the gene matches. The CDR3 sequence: CSVEDWGGEPDTQYF. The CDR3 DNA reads TGCAGCGTTGAAGATTGGGGGGGGGAGCCAGATACGCAGTATTTT.

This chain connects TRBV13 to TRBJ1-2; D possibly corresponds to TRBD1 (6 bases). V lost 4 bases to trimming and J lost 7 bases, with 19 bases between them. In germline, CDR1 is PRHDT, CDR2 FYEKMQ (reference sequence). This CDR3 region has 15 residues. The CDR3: CASSSGTRIGGGYTF. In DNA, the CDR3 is TGTGCCAGCAGCTCCGGGACCCGAATAGGGGGTGGCTACACCTTC.

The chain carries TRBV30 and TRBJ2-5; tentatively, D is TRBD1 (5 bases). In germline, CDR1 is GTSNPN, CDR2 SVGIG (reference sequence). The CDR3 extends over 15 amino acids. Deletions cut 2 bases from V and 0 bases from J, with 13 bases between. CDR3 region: CAWSTQQVDQETQYF. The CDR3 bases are TGTGCCTGGAGTACTCAACAGGTGGACCAAGAGACCCAGTACTTC.

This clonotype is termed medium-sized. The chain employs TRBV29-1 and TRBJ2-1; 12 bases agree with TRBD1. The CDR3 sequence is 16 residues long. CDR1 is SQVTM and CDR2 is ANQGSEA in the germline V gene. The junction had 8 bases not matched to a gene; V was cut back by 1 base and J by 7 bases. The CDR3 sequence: CSVEVTGQGARNEQFF. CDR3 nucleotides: TGCAGCGTTGAAGTTACGGGACAGGGGGCAAGGAATGAGCAGTTCTTC.

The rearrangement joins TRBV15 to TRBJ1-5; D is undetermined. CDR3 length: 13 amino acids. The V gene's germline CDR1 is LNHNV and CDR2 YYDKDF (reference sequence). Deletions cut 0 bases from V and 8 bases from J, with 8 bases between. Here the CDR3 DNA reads TGTGCCACCAGCAGAGAACGTGGGGAGCCCCAGCATTTT. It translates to CATSRERGEPQHF.

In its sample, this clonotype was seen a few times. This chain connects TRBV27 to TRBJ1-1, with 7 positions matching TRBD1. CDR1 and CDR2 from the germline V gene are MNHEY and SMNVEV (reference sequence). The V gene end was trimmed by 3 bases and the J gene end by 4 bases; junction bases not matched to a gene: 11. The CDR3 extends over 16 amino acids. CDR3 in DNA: TGTGCCAGCAGTTTGGGAGCATTAGGGGGCAGCACTGAAGCTTTCTTT. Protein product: CASSLGALGGSTEAFF.

The CDR3, as DNA: TGTGCCAGCAGTCCCGCGGGGGGGGGAACAGATACGCAGTATTTT. Amino acids: CASSPAGGGTDTQYF. V gene TRBV5-6 combines with J gene TRBJ2-3, with TRBD2 matching over 9 bases. V shed 5 bases and J 3 bases; nucleotides not matched to a gene: 7. CDR1 is SGHDT and CDR2 is YYEEEE in the germline V gene. The CDR3 spans 15 residues.

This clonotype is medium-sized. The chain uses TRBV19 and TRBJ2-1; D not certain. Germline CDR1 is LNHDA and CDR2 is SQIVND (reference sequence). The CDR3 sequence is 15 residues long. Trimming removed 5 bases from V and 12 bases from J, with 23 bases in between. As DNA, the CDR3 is TGTGCCAGTAGTCAATTCAGAAATCGGCAGCTCAGGCAGTTCTTC. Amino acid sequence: CASSQFRNRQLRQFF.

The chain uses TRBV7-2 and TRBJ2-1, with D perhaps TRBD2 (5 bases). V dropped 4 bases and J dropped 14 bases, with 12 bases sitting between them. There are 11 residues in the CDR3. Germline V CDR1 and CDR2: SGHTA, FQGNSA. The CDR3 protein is CASSSDSYKFF. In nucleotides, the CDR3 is TGTGCCAGCAGCTCGGACTCTTACAAGTTCTTC.

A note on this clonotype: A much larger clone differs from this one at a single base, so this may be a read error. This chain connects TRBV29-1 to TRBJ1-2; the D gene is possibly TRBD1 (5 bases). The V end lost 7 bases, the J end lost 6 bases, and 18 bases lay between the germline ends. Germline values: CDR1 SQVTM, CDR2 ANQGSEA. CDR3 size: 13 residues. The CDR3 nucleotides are TGCAGCGCCTCCGGCGCAGGGAGGCATGGCTACACCTTC. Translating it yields CSASGAGRHGYTF.

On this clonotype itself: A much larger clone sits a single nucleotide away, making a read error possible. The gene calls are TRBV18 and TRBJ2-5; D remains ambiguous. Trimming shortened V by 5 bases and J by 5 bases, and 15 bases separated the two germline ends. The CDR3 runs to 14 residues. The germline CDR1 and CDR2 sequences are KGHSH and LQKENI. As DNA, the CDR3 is TGTGCCAGCTCATCGGCGTCCAGCCAGGAGACCCAGTACTTC. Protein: CASSSASSQETQYF.

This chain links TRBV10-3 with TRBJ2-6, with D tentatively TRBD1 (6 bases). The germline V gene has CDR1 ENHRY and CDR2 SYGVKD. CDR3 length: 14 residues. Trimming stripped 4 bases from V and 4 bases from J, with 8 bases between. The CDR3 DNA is TGTGCCATCAGTGGACAGGCCGGGGCCAACGTCCTGACTTTC. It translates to CAISGQAGANVLTF.

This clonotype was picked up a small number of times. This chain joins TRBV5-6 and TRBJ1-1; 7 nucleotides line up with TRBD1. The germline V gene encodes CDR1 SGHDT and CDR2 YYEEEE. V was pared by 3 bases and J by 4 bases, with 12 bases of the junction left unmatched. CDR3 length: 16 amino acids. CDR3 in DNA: TGTGCCAGCAGCTCACGGAGGACAGGCCTACTCACTGAAGCTTTCTTT. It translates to CASSSRRTGLLTEAFF.